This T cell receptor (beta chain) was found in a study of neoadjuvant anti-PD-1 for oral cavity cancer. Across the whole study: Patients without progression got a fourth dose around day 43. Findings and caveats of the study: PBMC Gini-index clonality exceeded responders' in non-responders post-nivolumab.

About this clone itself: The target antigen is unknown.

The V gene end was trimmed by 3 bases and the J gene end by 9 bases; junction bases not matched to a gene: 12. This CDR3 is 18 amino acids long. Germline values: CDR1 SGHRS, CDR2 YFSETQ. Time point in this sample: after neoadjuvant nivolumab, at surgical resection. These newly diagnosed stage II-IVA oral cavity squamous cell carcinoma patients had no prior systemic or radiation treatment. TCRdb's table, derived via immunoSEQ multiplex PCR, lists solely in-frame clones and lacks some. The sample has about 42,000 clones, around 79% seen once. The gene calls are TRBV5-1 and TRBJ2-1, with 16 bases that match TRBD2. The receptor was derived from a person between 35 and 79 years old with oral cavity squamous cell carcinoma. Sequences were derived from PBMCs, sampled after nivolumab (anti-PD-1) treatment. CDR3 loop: CASSSGTSGGATPVEQFF. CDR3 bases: TGCGCCAGCAGCTCGGGGACTAGCGGGGGGGCAACCCCCGTTGAGCAGTTCTTC.